Described below is a single TCR beta chain sequence and its context. Its antigen is as yet unknown. The data were taken from a study of Ad26.COV2.S vaccination and SARS-CoV-2 variants. Broader study findings: Spike-specific TCR breadth ran higher among vaccine recipients than placebo recipients. Participants given vaccine showed non-spike TCR breadth similar to that of placebo recipients. The authors reported substantial breadth in spike-specific CD8+ and CD4+ T cell responses after vaccination.

Treatment described: 15 to 20 received Ad26.COV2.S at low or high dose, single or two shots; about 5 received placebo; per-sample allocation not given. Specimen acquisition occurred on day 63 following the initial vaccine or placebo injection. The length of the CDR3 is 15 residues. Germline lookup yields CDR1 MDHEN and CDR2 SYDVKM. V was clipped by 4 bases and J by 5 bases, with 17 bases between them. Method: immunoSEQ multiplex PCR; TCRdb's copy keeps in-frame clones and lacks some. The data show about 500,000 clones, roughly nine tenths seen once. This TCR was recovered from a person between 18 and 65 years old who received the Ad26.COV2.S COVID-19 vaccine or a placebo. The chain couples TRBV28 to TRBJ1-2; TRBD1 is a possible D gene (6 bases). The input for sequencing was peripheral blood, taken in a trial of Ad26.COV2.S vaccine versus placebo. The CDR3 here is CASSYDRPRTYGYTF. The DNA of the CDR3 is TGTGCCAGCAGTTACGACAGGCCGCGCACTTATGGCTACACCTTC.